Sequencing of this TCR beta chain was carried out in a study of blood T cell repertoires in COVID-19. The length of the CDR3 is 14 residues. The trim removed 6 bases at V and 5 bases at J, leaving 10 bases unmatched. From germline, CDR1 is SGHTA and CDR2 FQGNSA. This clone occurred a few times. Sequencing was performed with immunoSEQ multiplex PCR; in TCRdb, only in-frame clones are kept and a portion is missing. This sample has more than 150,000 clones; roughly 82% occur once, and the top ten carry approximately 10%. The specimen was PBMCs or T cells enriched from blood (not recorded which). V and J are TRBV7-2 and TRBJ2-7; the match to TRBD1 covers 7 bases. The receptor was isolated from a man aged 35 to 55 who had recovered from COVID-19. In nucleotides, the CDR3 is TGTGCCAGCAGTCCGGACAGGTGGTTAAACGAGCAGTACTTC. Protein product: CASSPDRWLNEQYF.